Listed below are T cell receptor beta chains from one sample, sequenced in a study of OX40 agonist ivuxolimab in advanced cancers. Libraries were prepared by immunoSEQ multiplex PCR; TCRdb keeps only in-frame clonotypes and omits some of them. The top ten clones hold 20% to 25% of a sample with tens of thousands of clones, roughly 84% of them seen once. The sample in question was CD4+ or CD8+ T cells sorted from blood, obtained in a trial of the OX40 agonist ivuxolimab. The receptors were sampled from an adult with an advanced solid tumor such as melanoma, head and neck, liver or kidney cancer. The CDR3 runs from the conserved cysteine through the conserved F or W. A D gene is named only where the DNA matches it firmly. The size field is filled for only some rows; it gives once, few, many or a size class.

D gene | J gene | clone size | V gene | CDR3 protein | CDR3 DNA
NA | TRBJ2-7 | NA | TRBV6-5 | CASSYWGGKYEQYF | TGTGCCAGCAGTTACTGGGGGGGCAAGTACGAGCAGTACTTC
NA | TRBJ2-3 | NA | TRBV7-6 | CASSVGVADTQYF | TGTGCCAGCAGCGTCGGGGTCGCAGATACGCAGTATTTT
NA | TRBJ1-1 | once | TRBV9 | CASSVDGGMNTEAFF | TGTGCCAGCAGCGTAGACGGGGGGATGAACACTGAAGCTTTCTTT
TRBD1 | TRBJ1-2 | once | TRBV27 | CASSSPTPGQGFDYGYTF | TGTGCCAGCAGTTCTCCGACCCCGGGACAGGGGTTTGATTATGGCTACACCTTC
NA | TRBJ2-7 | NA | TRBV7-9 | CASSPPSYEQYF | TGTGCCAGCAGCCCACCCTCCTACGAGCAGTACTTC
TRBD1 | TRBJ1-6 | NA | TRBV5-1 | CASSVLGGQHNSPLHF | TGCGCCAGCAGCGTATTAGGGGGACAGCATAATTCACCCCTCCACTTT
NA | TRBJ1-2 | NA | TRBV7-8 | CASSSAGVISYGYTF | TGTGCCAGCAGCAGCGCGGGAGTCATAAGCTATGGCTACACCTTC
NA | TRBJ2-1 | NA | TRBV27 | CASSLSPYNEQFF | TGTGCCAGCAGTTTAAGCCCTTACAATGAGCAGTTCTTC
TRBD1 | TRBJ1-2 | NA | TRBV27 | CASSVRTGGNYGYTF | TGTGCCAGCAGCGTAAGGACAGGGGGAAACTATGGCTACACCTTC
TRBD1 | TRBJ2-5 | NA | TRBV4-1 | CASSPRYPGGQGGETQYF | TGCGCCAGCAGCCCGCGATACCCCGGGGGACAGGGAGGGGAGACCCAGTACTTC
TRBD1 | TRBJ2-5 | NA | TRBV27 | CASRRQGEETQYF | TGTGCCAGCAGAAGACAGGGCGAAGAGACCCAGTACTTC
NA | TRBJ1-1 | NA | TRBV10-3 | CAIRGSTEAFF | TGTGCCATCAGAGGGTCCACTGAAGCTTTCTTT
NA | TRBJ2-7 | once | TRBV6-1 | CASSNEGPSYEQYF | TGTGCCAGCAGTAATGAGGGCCCCTCCTACGAGCAGTACTTC
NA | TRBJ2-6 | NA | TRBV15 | CATSRDRQVAGANVLTF | TGTGCCACCAGCAGAGATCGACAGGTCGCTGGGGCCAACGTCCTGACTTTC
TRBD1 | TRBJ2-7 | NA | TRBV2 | CASSAWQGVSREQYF | TGTGCCAGCAGTGCTTGGCAGGGGGTTTCGAGGGAGCAGTACTTC
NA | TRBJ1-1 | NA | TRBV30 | CAWSIGNTEAFF | TGTGCCTGGAGTATAGGGAACACTGAAGCTTTCTTT
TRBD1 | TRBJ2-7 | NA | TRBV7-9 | CASSPLGQGGYEQYF | TGTGCCAGCAGCCCTCTGGGACAGGGCGGCTACGAGCAGTACTTC
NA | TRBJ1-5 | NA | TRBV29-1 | CSVAGTNSNQPQHF | TGCAGCGTTGCCGGGACAAATAGCAATCAGCCCCAGCATTTT
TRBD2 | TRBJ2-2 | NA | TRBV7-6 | CASSSPSGSYTGELFF | TGTGCCAGCAGCTCTCCTAGCGGGAGTTACACCGGGGAGCTGTTTTTT
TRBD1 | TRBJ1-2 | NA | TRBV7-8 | CASSLPGTDTNYGYTF | TGTGCCAGCAGCTTACCCGGGACAGACACAAACTATGGCTACACCTTC
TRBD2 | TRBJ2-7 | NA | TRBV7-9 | CASTYLAGGAEQYF | TGTGCCAGCACCTACTTAGCGGGGGGAGCCGAGCAGTACTTC
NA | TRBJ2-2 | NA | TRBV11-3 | CASSPRGGEYTGELFF | TGTGCCAGCAGCCCTAGGGGGGGCGAGTACACCGGGGAGCTGTTTTTT
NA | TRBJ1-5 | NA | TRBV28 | CASRERAGGNQPQHF | TGTGCCAGCAGGGAGCGAGCGGGGGGCAATCAGCCCCAGCATTTT
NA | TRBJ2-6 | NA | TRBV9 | CASSPLTTGANVLTF | TGTGCCAGCAGCCCGCTGACGACTGGGGCCAACGTCCTGACTTTC
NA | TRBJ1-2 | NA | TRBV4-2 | CASSQGGLTGYTF | TGTGCCAGCAGCCAGGGTGGATTAACTGGCTACACCTTC
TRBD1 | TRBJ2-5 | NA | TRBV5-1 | CASRKIQGANQETQYF | TGCGCCAGCAGGAAGATTCAGGGGGCTAACCAAGAGACCCAGTACTTC
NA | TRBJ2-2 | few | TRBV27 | CASSWGLSRPGELFF | TGTGCCAGCAGTTGGGGACTTTCAAGGCCCGGGGAGCTGTTTTTT
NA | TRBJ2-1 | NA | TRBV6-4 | CASSTGKNEQFF | TGTGCCAGCAGTACAGGGAAAAATGAGCAGTTCTTC
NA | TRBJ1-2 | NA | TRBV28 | CASSLPLGGYTF | TGTGCCAGCAGTTTACCTTTGGGTGGCTACACCTTC
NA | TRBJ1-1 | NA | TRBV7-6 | CASSLGTDLNTEAFF | TGTGCCAGCAGCCTCGGGACGGATTTGAACACTGAAGCTTTCTTT